This T cell receptor beta chain was captured in a study of blood T cells in healthy people across ages. Primed by a sample-barcoded 5' primer and a J-beta primer mix, a second PCR proceeded for about 6 to 12 cycles. Via MiXCR, TCRdb re-called the 5' RACE reads, giving one row per CDR3 protein. This table has over 500,000 distinct CDR3 sequences, about 50% appearing once. The sample holds many counts of this clonotype. Per the germline V gene, CDR1 is SNHLY and CDR2 is FYNNEI. Germline trimming cut 5 bases from V and 0 bases from J; bases unmatched to any gene: 11. The CDR3 spans 17 residues. The gene calls are TRBV2 and TRBJ2-3; 7 nucleotides line up with TRBD1. Sample: blood. The sequence was collected from a woman of 80 years or more in good health. In DNA form, the CDR3 reads TGTGCCAGCAGTTCACAGGGGTATTCCCTTAGCACAGATACGCAGTATTTT. As protein: CASSSQGYSLSTDTQYF.